The 7 T cell receptor beta chains below were found in one sample sequenced in a study of OX40 agonist ivuxolimab in advanced cancers. Some clones are missing from TCRdb's copy, which holds only in-frame ones; the method was immunoSEQ multiplex PCR. In the table there are 62,000 or so clones, around nine tenths of which are singletons. The source material was CD4+ or CD8+ T cells sorted from blood, sampled in a trial of the OX40 agonist ivuxolimab. The receptor set was obtained from an adult with an advanced solid tumor such as melanoma, head and neck, liver or kidney cancer.

CDR3 in DNA: TGTGCCAGCAGGGTACAGGGGGCGCAGGGCTATGGCTACACCTTC. Protein: CASRVQGAQGYGYTF. The gene calls are TRBV7-2 and TRBJ1-2; 9 bases agree with TRBD1. The J segment lost 4 bases and the V segment lost 6 bases, leaving 9 bases of the junction unmatched. CDR1 and CDR2 (germline): SGHTA, FQGNSA. The CDR3 consists of 15 residues.

This chain joins TRBV5-1 and TRBJ2-1, with D possibly matching TRBD2 (5 bases). The germline V and J ends were trimmed by 5 bases and 4 bases, with 16 bases remaining between them. The CDR3 runs to 15 residues. CDR1 is SGHRS and CDR2 is YFSETQ in the germline V gene. The CDR3 nucleotides are TGCGCCAGCAGGTTTGAAAGCGGCTCGTACAATGAGCAGTTCTTC. Its translation is CASRFESGSYNEQFF.

This sequence joins TRBV5-1 and TRBJ2-3; a weak D match, TRBD1 (6 bases). The V gene lost 4 bases and the J gene lost 4 bases, with 10 bases spanning the gap. Per germline, CDR1 SGHRS and CDR2 YFSETQ. The CDR3 sequence is 13 residues long. The CDR3 sequence: CASSPQGSDTQYF. The CDR3 nucleotides read TGCGCCAGCAGCCCGCAGGGGTCAGATACGCAGTATTTT.

V usage is TRBV9 and J usage is TRBJ2-7; D ambiguous. Between the trimmed V and J ends, which lost 0 bases and 0 bases, there was a span of 7 bases. Germline V gives CDR1 SGDLS, CDR2 YYNGEE. The CDR3 has 14 amino acids. CDR3 nucleotides: TGTGCCAGCAGCGTAGCGGATAGCTCCTACGAGCAGTACTTC. Protein: CASSVADSSYEQYF.

The chain recombines TRBV5-1 with TRBJ1-3; D unclear. Germline loops: CDR1 SGHRS, CDR2 YFSETQ. Between the trimmed V and J ends, which lost 7 bases and 1 base, there was a span of 9 bases. The CDR3 consists of 13 residues. CDR3 residues: CASSSGSGNTIYF. The CDR3 DNA sequence: TGCGCCAGCTCCTCGGGGTCTGGAAACACCATATATTTT.

V gene TRBV7-9 combines with J gene TRBJ1-6; TRBD1 aligns across 10 bases. This CDR3 is built from 14 residues. With V trimmed by 5 bases and J by 8 bases, 3 bases remained unmatched. CDR1 and CDR2 from the germline V gene are SEHNR and FQNEAQ (reference sequence). The CDR3 region is CASSRGQGYSPLHF. DNA of the CDR3: TGTGCCAGCAGCCGGGGACAGGGGTATTCACCCCTCCACTTT.

V is TRBV19 and J is TRBJ1-2; 10 bases are shared with TRBD1. The CDR3 totals 16 residues. V lost 5 bases and J lost 3; bases outside the gene matches: 9. Per germline, CDR1 LNHDA and CDR2 SQIVND (reference sequence). The CDR3 protein is CASSSSWGQGHYGYTF. The CDR3 nucleotides are TGTGCCAGTAGTTCCTCCTGGGGACAGGGGCACTATGGCTACACCTTC.